A selection of T cell receptor beta chains follows, all from one sample in a study of blood T cell repertoires in COVID-19. This table comes from immunoSEQ multiplex PCR, and its TCRdb copy is limited to in-frame clones, with some not included. The sample lists some 270,000 clones, 70% to 90% occurring once. The material sequenced was peripheral blood. Receptors originate from a woman between 70 and 85 years old with acute or convalescent COVID-19. The CDR3 runs from the conserved cysteine through the conserved F or W.

>TRBV12-3/TRBV12-4
CASTYRGSDTQYF
>TRBV10-2
CASRKLAGGYDEQFF
>TRBV29-1
CSVEGQFYEQYF
>TRBV27
CASSLSPGGPYEQYF
>TRBV5-1
CASSGSGGLAGELFF
>TRBV19
CASSILGTANTGELFF
>TRBV5-1
CASSLGSGGANEQFF
>TRBV6-1
CASSEDRERAFF
>TRBV20-1
CSASAASRSLETQYF
>TRBV11-2
CASSSTAANTEAFF